This entry features one T cell receptor beta chain sequence. Its target is unknown. This entry comes from a study of cytomegalovirus exposure and HLA in healthy donors. The CDR3 covers 17 residues. Deletions cut 4 bases from V and 0 bases from J, with 17 bases between. CDR1 and CDR2 from the germline V gene are SGDLS and YYNGEE. Study-level results: According to an earlier analysis, most TCR beta V segments yielded productive rearrangements about 90% or about 30% of the time. Within a later analysis, the majority of CMV-associated TCR beta chains appeared HLA-restricted. Later analysis placed DRB1 highest and HLA-C lowest in TCR association rates, which differed by HLA locus.

13 Jbeta primers and 60 Vbeta primers were used for the PCR. Clones were sequenced by immunoSEQ multiplex PCR, and TCRdb holds only the in-frame ones, with some missing. The data show fewer than 250,000 clones, about 81% seen once. The V call is TRBV9, the J call TRBJ2-1; tentative D call: TRBD2 (6 bases). The material sequenced was PBMCs. The origin of this receptor is a man aged 40-49 years in good health and CMV-seropositive. The CDR3: CASSPFGGSSSYNEQFF. In nucleotides, the CDR3 is TGTGCCAGCAGCCCTTTCGGGGGTTCAAGCTCCTACAATGAGCAGTTCTTC.